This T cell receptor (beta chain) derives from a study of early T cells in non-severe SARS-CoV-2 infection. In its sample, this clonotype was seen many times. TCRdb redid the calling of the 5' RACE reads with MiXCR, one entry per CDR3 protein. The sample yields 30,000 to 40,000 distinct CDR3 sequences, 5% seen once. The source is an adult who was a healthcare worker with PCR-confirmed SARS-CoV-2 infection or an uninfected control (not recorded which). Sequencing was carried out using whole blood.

The CDR3 reads CASSLSGTGITGELFF. CDR3 sequence (DNA): TGCGCCAGCAGCCTCTCTGGGACAGGGATCACCGGGGAGCTGTTTTTT. The chain employs TRBV5-1 and TRBJ2-2; TRBD1 matches 9 bases. This CDR3 is built from 16 residues. With V trimmed by 4 bases and J by 4 bases, 8 bases remained unmatched. In germline, CDR1 is SGHRS, CDR2 YFSETQ.